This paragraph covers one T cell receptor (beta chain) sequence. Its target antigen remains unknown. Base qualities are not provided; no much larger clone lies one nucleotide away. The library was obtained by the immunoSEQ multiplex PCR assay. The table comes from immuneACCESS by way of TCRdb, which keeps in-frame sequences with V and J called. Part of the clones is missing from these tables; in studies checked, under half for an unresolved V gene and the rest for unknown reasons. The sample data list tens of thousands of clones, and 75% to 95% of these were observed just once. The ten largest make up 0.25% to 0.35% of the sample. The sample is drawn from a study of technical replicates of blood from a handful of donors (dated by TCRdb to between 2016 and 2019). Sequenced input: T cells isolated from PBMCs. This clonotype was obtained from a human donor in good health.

The bases are TGTGCCAGCAGACCCCGGAGTCGGGACAGGGGAATTCACGATTCAGGCTATGGCTACACCTTC. Its amino acids are CASRPRSRDRGIHDSGYGYTF. This chain joins TRBV28 to TRBJ1-2; 10 bases in the middle match TRBD1. CDR1 and CDR2, looked up from the germline V gene, are MDHEN and SYDVKM. Including cysteine and phenylalanine, the CDR3 has 21 amino acids. CDR3 DNA only is kept here, 63 bases in frame from base 1. At the junction V is shortened by 6 bases and J by 4 bases; bases outside the gene matches: 26.